The following is a TCR beta chain sequence with its context. Antigen specificity is unknown. After expansion with viral peptide pools in the ViraFEST assay, antigen-specific CD4+ T cells were sequenced. Culturing for around ten days preceded CD4+ T cell isolation. Confirmation by PCR established that the person had SARS-CoV-2 infection between March and December 2020. Replacing half the medium with IL-2 medium was done on days 3 and 7. This specimen comes from a study of vaccination effects on CD4 cells after COVID-19. Whole-study context: Sample provision by two convalescent patients occurred 16 days and one week before vaccination.

The J segment lost 0 bases and the V segment lost 1 base, leaving 6 bases of the junction unmatched. CDR1 and CDR2 (germline): SGHTA, FQGNSA. The CDR3 has 17 amino acids. Profiled with immunoSEQ multiplex PCR; TCRdb holds only in-frame clones, not every one. The sample gives more than 20,000 clones, roughly two thirds of which show up once; more than 15% is in the top ten. The sequence was obtained from a human donor who had a prior SARS-CoV-2 infection. The chain has TRBV7-2 and TRBJ2-3; 8 bases are a match to TRBD2. The input for sequencing was CD4+ T cells from PBMCs cultured with SARS-CoV-2 spike peptides, taken before COVID-19 vaccination. The CDR3 DNA sequence: TGTGCCAGCAGCTTAGTAGGCACTAGCGGTAGCACAGATACGCAGTATTTT. The encoded protein is CASSLVGTSGSTDTQYF.